The 23 T cell receptor beta chains presented below share a single source sample, sequenced in a study of Graves' ophthalmopathy and Graves' hyperthyroidism. RNA served as the template for amplifying TCR beta CDR3 regions. An opening RT-PCR round employed HTBI primers and preceded a second-round multiplex PCR. MiXCR, applied by TCRdb to the multiplex PCR reads, yields one record per CDR3 protein. Of some 750,000 distinct CDR3 sequences detected, approximately 40% appear once; the ten largest clones hold less than 55%. The material sequenced was peripheral blood. All receptors come from an adult man with Graves' ophthalmopathy.

This clonotype was observed at least ten times. The CDR3 sequence is CAISTGDLNTEAFF. In nucleotides, the CDR3 is TGTGCCATCAGTACCGGGGACCTGAACACTGAAGCTTTCTTT. V gene TRBV10-3 combines with J gene TRBJ1-1, with D perhaps TRBD1 (5 bases). CDR3 length: 14 residues. Trimming shortened V by 5 bases and J by 0 bases, and 10 bases separated the two germline ends. Looked up from germline, CDR1 is ENHRY and CDR2 is SYGVKD.

The rearrangement joins TRBV25-1 to TRBJ2-7; 11 bases line up with TRBD1. Germline V gives CDR1 MGHDK, CDR2 SYGVNS. The CDR3 is 18 amino acids. Trimming at V came to 6 bases and at J to 1 base, leaving 14 bases not matched to a gene. The CDR3 sequence is CASSPNYSGTGGSYEQYF. In DNA, the CDR3 is TGTGCCAGCAGCCCGAACTATAGCGGGACAGGGGGATCCTACGAGCAGTACTTC.

The V gene is TRBV7-9, the J gene TRBJ1-2, with TRBD1 as a possible D gene (5 bases). The CDR3 runs 14 residues. The V and J ends lost 3 bases and 4 bases respectively, with 12 bases between them. Germline V gives CDR1 SEHNR, CDR2 FQNEAQ (reference sequence). The CDR3 protein is CASSFRGDGYGYTF. CDR3 bases: TGTGCCAGCAGCTTTAGAGGGGACGGCTATGGCTACACCTTC.

The table lists this clonotype with a few counts. The chain carries TRBV7-9 and TRBJ2-2; no firm D call. CDR3 length: 13 residues. Between the trimmed V and J ends, which lost 9 bases and 7 bases, there was a span of 15 bases. CDR1 and CDR2 (germline): SEHNR, FQNEAQ (reference sequence). CDR3 DNA sequence: TGTGCCAGTACCCCCGCGGTGGGCGGGGAGCTGTTTTTT. Translated: CASTPAVGGELFF.

There are many counts of this clonotype. The gene calls are TRBV12-3 or TRBV12-4 and TRBJ2-6; a possible D gene is TRBD1 (6 bases). This CDR3 spans 15 amino acids. Trimming pared 4 bases from V and 0 bases from J, leaving 7 bases between. Written as DNA, the CDR3 is TGTGCCAGCAGTTCAGGGGACTCTGGGGCCAACGTCCTGACTTTC. Amino acid sequence: CASSSGDSGANVLTF.

This clonotype was recorded only once. The chain has TRBV5-4 and TRBJ1-5; possible D gene TRBD1, 5 bases. The CDR3 totals 15 residues. Trimming took 4 bases from V and 8 from J, leaving 19 bases between them. The V gene's germline CDR1 is SGHNT and CDR2 YYREEE (reference sequence). The CDR3 DNA reads as TGTGCCAGCAGCCCCGGTCCGACCGGGGGGAAGCCCCAGCATTTT. It is translated as CASSPGPTGGKPQHF.

This rearrangement joins TRBV29-1 to TRBJ2-2; D perhaps matches TRBD1 (6 bases). V was shortened by 7 bases and J by 5 bases, with 14 bases between the two germline ends. Germline CDR1 reads SQVTM; CDR2 reads ANQGSEA. This CDR3 spans 13 amino acids. CDR3 protein: CSGGQRKTGELFF. The CDR3 coding sequence is TGCAGCGGAGGACAGCGGAAGACCGGGGAGCTGTTTTTT.

This clonotype was recorded a few times. The V call is TRBV6-1, the J call TRBJ1-2; 10 bases fit TRBD1. Germline CDR1 MNHNS, CDR2 SASEGT. CDR3 length equals 14 residues. The V segment lost 7 bases and the J segment 6 bases; nucleotides outside the gene matches: 8. The CDR3 nucleotides read TGTGCCAGCATCTTCCCGGACAGGGGGAATGGCTACACCTTC. Protein product: CASIFPDRGNGYTF.

In its sample, this clonotype was seen a few times. This rearrangement joins TRBV2 to TRBJ1-4; the D gene is possibly TRBD1 (6 bases). The CDR3 has 17 residues. Germline V gives CDR1 SNHLY, CDR2 FYNNEI. Between the trimmed V and J ends, which lost 8 bases and 0 bases, there was a span of 19 bases. Written as DNA, the CDR3 is TGTGCCAGCCTAGACCTAGACAGGAGGACAACTAATGAAAAACTGTTTTTT. It encodes CASLDLDRRTTNEKLFF.

There are a few counts of this clonotype. The genes are TRBV2 and TRBJ2-1; D possibly matches TRBD1 or TRBD2 (6 bases each). In germline, CDR1 is SNHLY, CDR2 FYNNEI. The CDR3 runs to 13 residues. Trimming shortened V by 11 bases and J by 5 bases, and 16 bases separated the two germline ends. The CDR3 sequence: CAGSRGLNNEQFF. The CDR3 DNA sequence: TGTGCCGGAAGCCGGGGGCTTAACAATGAGCAGTTCTTC. The full variable domain, completed using reference TRBV2 and TRBJ2-1, is EPEVTQTPSHQVTQMGQEVILRCVPISNHLYFYWYRQILGQKVEFLVSFYNNEISEKSEIFDDQFSVERPDGSNFTLKIRSTKLEDSAMYFCAGSRGLNNEQFFGPGTRLTVL.

V and J are TRBV11-2 and TRBJ2-5, with D perhaps TRBD2 (6 bases). V was clipped by 5 bases and J by 4 bases, with 20 bases between them. The CDR3 covers 16 residues. The V gene's germline CDR1 is SGHAT and CDR2 FQNNGV. The CDR3 nucleotides are TGTGCCAGCAGCCGTTTTAGCGGCAAGAGAAGAGAGACCCAGTACTTC. Amino acid sequence: CASSRFSGKRRETQYF.

This sequence joins TRBV12-3 or TRBV12-4 and TRBJ2-1; D is undetermined. The CDR3 runs 12 residues. V was pared by 5 bases and J by 5 bases, with 7 bases between. The CDR3 region has the DNA TGTGCCAGCAGTCCTAATAACAATGAGCAGTTCTTC. Its protein product is CASSPNNNEQFF.

The chain has TRBV20-1 and TRBJ2-7; maybe TRBD1 (6 bases). Deletions cut 3 bases from V and 6 bases from J, with 12 bases between. The CDR3 is 12 residues long. Germline V gene data show CDR1 as DFQATT and CDR2 as SNEGSKA (reference sequence). CDR3 in amino acids: CSARDSLFEQYF. CDR3 DNA: TGCAGTGCTAGGGACAGCCTATTCGAGCAGTACTTC.

The V call is TRBV2, the J call TRBJ2-3; 11 nucleotides match TRBD2. The germline CDR1 and CDR2 sequences are SNHLY and FYNNEI. CDR3 size: 16 residues. The junction had 9 bases not matched to a gene; V was cut back by 5 bases and J by 5 bases. The chain's CDR3 is CASSYSTSGTLDTQYF. In DNA form, the CDR3 reads TGTGCCAGCAGTTACTCGACTAGCGGGACCTTAGATACGCAGTATTTT.

This clonotype was picked up many times. The gene calls are TRBV10-3 and TRBJ1-6, with D hard to call. CDR3 length equals 13 residues. The V gene's germline CDR1 is ENHRY and CDR2 SYGVKD. V was shortened by 2 bases and J by 9 bases, with 8 bases between the two germline ends. CDR3 sequence reads: CAISEDNSSPLHF. Written as DNA, the CDR3 is TGTGCCATCAGTGAGGACAATAGTTCACCCCTCCACTTT.

This clonotype showed up many times. The chain joins TRBV7-3 to TRBJ2-6, with TRBD1 identical over 9 bases. The CDR3 sequence is 16 residues long. Germline V gives CDR1 SGHTA, CDR2 FQGTGA. Unmatched junction bases numbered 4, after V lost 5 bases and J lost 2 bases. The CDR3 protein is CASSLGTGTGANVLTF. The CDR3 DNA is TGTGCCAGCAGCCTCGGGACAGGGACTGGGGCCAACGTCCTGACTTTC.

This clonotype was seen only a few times. The genes are TRBV25-1 and TRBJ2-2; 8 nucleotides line up with TRBD2. Losses at the gene ends were 6 bases for V and 0 bases for J; bases not matched to a gene: 6. Germline assignment: CDR1 MGHDK and CDR2 SYGVNS. This CDR3 has 16 amino acids. The chain's CDR3 is CASSLPAGANTGELFF. For the CDR3, the DNA is TGTGCCAGCAGCCTCCCAGCGGGAGCGAACACCGGGGAGCTGTTTTTT.

Ten or more counts support this clonotype. The V and J genes are TRBV10-1 and TRBJ1-4, with 7 bases aligning to TRBD1. The V and J ends lost 2 bases and 0 bases, in that order; junction bases with no gene match: 0. The CDR3 is 15 amino acids. CDR1 is WNHNN and CDR2 is SYGVQD in the germline V gene (reference sequence). CDR3 amino acids: CASSETGATNEKLFF. CDR3 sequence (DNA): TGCGCCAGCAGTGAGACAGGGGCAACTAATGAAAAACTGTTTTTT.

The table lists this clonotype with many counts. The chain couples TRBV20-1 to TRBJ1-6; TRBD1 matches at 8 bases. This CDR3 region has 15 residues. The germline V gene encodes CDR1 DFQATT and CDR2 SNEGSKA (reference sequence). The junction had 7 bases not matched to a gene; V was cut back by 4 bases and J by 5 bases. CDR3 in amino acids: CSANTQTGDNSPLHF. The CDR3 region has the DNA TGCAGTGCTAATACCCAGACAGGGGATAATTCACCCCTCCACTTT.

The chain joins TRBV10-2 to TRBJ1-5; D unclear. From germline, CDR1 is WSHSY and CDR2 SAAADI. The CDR3 covers 14 residues. The V gene lost 0 bases and the J gene lost 0 bases, with 3 bases spanning the gap. Here the CDR3 reads CASSESDSNQPQHF. The CDR3 DNA reads TGCGCCAGCAGTGAGTCAGATAGCAATCAGCCCCAGCATTTT.

The J gene is TRBJ2-7, the V gene TRBV10-3; 7 bases match TRBD1. There are 13 residues in the CDR3. Germline-derived CDR1 and CDR2 are ENHRY and SYGVKD. V trimming: 10 bases; J trimming: 3 bases; junction bases outside the gene matches: 9. In nucleotides, the CDR3 is TGTGCCAGCAGGGGGACCGACCTCTACGAGCAGTACTTC. This codes for CASRGTDLYEQYF.

Notes on this clonotype: Since a much larger clone is just one base distant, this may be a read error. The chain carries TRBV29-1 and TRBJ2-5; 11 bases match TRBD2. In germline, CDR1 is SQVTM, CDR2 ANQGSEA. This CDR3 is 13 amino acids long. The CDR3 here is CSLKLAGEETQYF. The CDR3, as DNA: TGCAGTCTTAAACTAGCGGGGGAGGAGACCCAGTACTTC. The full variable domain, rest sourced from reference TRBV29-1 and TRBJ2-5, is SAVISQKPSRDICQRGTSLTIQCQVDSQVTMMFWYRQQPGQSLTLIATANQGSEATYESGFVIDKFPISRPNLTFSTLTVSNMSPEDSSIYLCSLKLAGEETQYFGPGTRLLVL.

This clonotype was seen just once. V and J are TRBV19 and TRBJ1-1, with 11 bases matching TRBD1. Germline CDR1 reads LNHDA; CDR2 reads SQIVND (reference sequence). The V gene end was trimmed by 3 bases and the J gene end by 4 bases; junction bases not matched to a gene: 10. CDR3 length: 17 amino acids. CDR3 amino acids: CASSIAGTGGLTTEAFF. CDR3 in DNA: TGTGCCAGTAGTATCGCCGGGACAGGGGGTCTCACCACTGAAGCTTTCTTT.